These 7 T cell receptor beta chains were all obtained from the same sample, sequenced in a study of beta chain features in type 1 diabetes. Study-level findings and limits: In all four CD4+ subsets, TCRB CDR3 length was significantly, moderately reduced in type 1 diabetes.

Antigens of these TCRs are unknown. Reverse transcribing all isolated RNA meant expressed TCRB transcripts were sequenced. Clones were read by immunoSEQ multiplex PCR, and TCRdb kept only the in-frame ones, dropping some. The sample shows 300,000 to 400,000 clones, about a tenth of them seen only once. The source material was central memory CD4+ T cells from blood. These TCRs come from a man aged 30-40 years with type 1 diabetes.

Written as DNA, the CDR3 is TGTGCCAGCAGTTTCAGGAAAACGGGCGGGGAGCTGTTTTTT. Amino acids: CASSFRKTGGELFF. This chain uses TRBV27 with TRBJ2-2; D uncertain. This CDR3 spans 14 amino acids. The germline CDR1 and CDR2 sequences are MNHEY and SMNVEV (reference sequence). V lost 3 bases and J 7 bases, leaving 12 bases between the germline ends.

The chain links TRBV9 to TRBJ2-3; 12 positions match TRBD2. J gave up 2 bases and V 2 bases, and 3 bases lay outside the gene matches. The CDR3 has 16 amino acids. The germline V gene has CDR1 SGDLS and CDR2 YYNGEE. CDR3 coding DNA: TGTGCCAGCAGCGTGACTAGCGGGGGTGCCACAGATACGCAGTATTTT. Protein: CASSVTSGGATDTQYF.

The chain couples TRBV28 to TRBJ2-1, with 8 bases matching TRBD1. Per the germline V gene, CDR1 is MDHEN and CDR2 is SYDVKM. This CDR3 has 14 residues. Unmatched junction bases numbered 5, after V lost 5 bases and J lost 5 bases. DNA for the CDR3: TGTGCCAGCAGTAGACAGGGGCACAACAATGAGCAGTTCTTC. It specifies CASSRQGHNNEQFF.

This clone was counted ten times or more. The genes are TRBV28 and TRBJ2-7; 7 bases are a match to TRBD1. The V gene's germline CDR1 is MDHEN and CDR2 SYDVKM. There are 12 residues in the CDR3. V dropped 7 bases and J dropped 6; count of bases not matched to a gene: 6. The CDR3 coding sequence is TGTGCCAGCACTACGGGACAGCTCGAGCAGTACTTC. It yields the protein CASTTGQLEQYF. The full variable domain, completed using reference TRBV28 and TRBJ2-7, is DVKVTQSSRYLVKRTGEKVFLECVQDMDHENMFWYRQDPGLGLRLIYFSYDVKMKEKGDIPEGYSVSREKKERFSLILESASTNQTSMYLCASTTGQLEQYFGPGTRLTVT.

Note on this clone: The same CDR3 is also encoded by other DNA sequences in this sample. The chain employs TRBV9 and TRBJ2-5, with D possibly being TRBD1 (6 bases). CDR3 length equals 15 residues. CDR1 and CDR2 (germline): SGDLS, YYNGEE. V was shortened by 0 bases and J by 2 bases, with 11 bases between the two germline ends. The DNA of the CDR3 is TGTGCCAGCAGCGTAGGCCAGGGGCCACAAGAGACCCAGTACTTC. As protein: CASSVGQGPQETQYF.

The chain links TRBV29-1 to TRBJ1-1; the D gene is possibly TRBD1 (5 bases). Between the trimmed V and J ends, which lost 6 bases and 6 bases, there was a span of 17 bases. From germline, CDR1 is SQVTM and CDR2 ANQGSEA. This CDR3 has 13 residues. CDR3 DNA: TGCAGCGTGGGAATTTCAGGGTTCGCTGAAGCTTTCTTT. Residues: CSVGISGFAEAFF. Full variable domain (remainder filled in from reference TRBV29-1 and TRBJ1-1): SAVISQKPSRDICQRGTSLTIQCQVDSQVTMMFWYRQQPGQSLTLIATANQGSEATYESGFVIDKFPISRPNLTFSTLTVSNMSPEDSSIYLCSVGISGFAEAFFGQGTRLTVV.

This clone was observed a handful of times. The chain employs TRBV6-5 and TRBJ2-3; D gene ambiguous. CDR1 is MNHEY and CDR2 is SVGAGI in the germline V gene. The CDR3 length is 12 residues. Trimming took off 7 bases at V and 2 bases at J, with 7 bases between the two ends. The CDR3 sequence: CASTAYTDTQYF. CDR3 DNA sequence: TGTGCCAGCACAGCCTACACAGATACGCAGTATTTT.